Detailed here is one TCR beta chain. Using MiXCR, TCRdb re-called clones from the PCR reads. This sample has some 32,000 clones; around a fifth occur once, and the top ten carry approximately 8%. No patient had received any treatment before thyroid surgery. In germline, CDR1 is SGDLS, CDR2 YYNGEE. This CDR3 is 15 amino acids long. V lost 3 bases and J lost 2, with 15 bases in between. The entry originates in a study of metastatic and nonmetastatic thyroid tumors. The clonotype comes from a female donor with papillary thyroid cancer or a benign thyroid nodule (not recorded which). Some clones in this sample may be carry-over from other donors' samples. Sequencing was carried out using blood. The chain joins TRBV9 to TRBJ2-7; a possible D gene is TRBD1 (5 bases). The CDR3 DNA reads as TGTGCCAGCAGCGAAGCCTTAGGGGTCACCTACGAGCAGTACTTC. It specifies CASSEALGVTYEQYF.